This T cell receptor (beta chain) was profiled in a study of blood T cell repertoires in COVID-19. The V gene lost 1 base and the J gene lost 5 bases, with 11 bases spanning the gap. CDR1 LGHNA and CDR2 YNFKEQ come from the germline V gene. The CDR3 sequence is 15 residues long. The protocol was immunoSEQ multiplex PCR, while the TCRdb copy is restricted to in-frame clones and leaves out a portion. The repertoire holds 220,000 or so clones, with around nine tenths as singletons. The specimen sequenced was peripheral blood. This sequence was found in a man between 60 and 75 years old with COVID-19, enrolled during active disease. The V and J genes are TRBV4-2 and TRBJ1-4; tentative D call: TRBD1 (5 bases). CDR3 amino acids: CASSQVGSGNEKLFF. The CDR3 coding sequence is TGTGCCAGCAGCCAAGTAGGATCAGGGAATGAAAAACTGTTTTTT.